This T cell receptor beta chain emerged from a study of control samples from healthy donors and cancer patients. This clone was seen a handful of times. V gave up 5 bases and J gave up 4 bases; unmatched junction bases: 10. CDR3 length equals 16 residues. Per the germline V gene, CDR1 is SNHLY and CDR2 is FYNNEI. TCRdb's table, derived via immunoSEQ multiplex PCR, lists solely in-frame clones and lacks some. Of over 85,000 clones detected, 88% appear once; the ten largest clones hold 3.5% to 4%. The chain has TRBV2 and TRBJ2-7; the match to TRBD1 covers 11 bases. Sequences were obtained from PBMCs. This clonotype originated in a woman aged 60-75 years with lung cancer. Here the CDR3 DNA reads TGTGCCAGCAGTTCCGGGACAGGGGGGTTTTTTTACGAGCAGTACTTC. The encoded protein is CASSSGTGGFFYEQYF. The full variable domain, rest sourced from reference TRBV2 and TRBJ2-7, is EPEVTQTPSHQVTQMGQEVILRCVPISNHLYFYWYRQILGQKVEFLVSFYNNEISEKSEIFDDQFSVERPDGSNFTLKIRSTKLEDSAMYFCASSSGTGGFFYEQYFGPGTRLTVT.